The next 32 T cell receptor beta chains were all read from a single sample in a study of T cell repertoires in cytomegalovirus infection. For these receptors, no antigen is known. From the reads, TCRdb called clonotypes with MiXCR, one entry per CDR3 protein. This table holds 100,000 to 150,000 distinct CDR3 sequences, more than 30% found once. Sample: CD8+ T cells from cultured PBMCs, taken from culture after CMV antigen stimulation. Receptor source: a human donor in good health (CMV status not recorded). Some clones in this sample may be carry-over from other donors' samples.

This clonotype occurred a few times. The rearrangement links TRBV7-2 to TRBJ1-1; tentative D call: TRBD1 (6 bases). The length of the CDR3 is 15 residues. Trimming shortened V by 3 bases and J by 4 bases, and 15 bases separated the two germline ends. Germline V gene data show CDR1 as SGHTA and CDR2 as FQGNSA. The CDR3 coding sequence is TGTGCCAGCAGCTTTGGGGGGGCGTTCGTCACTGAAGCTTTCTTT. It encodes CASSFGGAFVTEAFF.

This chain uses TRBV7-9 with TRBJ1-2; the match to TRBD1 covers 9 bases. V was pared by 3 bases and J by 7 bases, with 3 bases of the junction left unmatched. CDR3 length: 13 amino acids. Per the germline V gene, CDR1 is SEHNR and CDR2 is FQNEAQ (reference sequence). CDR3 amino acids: CASSFGTGFGYTF. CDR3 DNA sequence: TGTGCCAGCAGCTTTGGGACAGGGTTTGGCTACACCTTC.

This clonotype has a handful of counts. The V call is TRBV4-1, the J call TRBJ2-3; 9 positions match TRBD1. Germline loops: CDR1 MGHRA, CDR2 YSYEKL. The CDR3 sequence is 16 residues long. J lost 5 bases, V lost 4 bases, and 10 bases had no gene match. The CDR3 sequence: CASSLPTGGAGDTQYF. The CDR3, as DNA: TGCGCCAGCAGCCTACCGACAGGGGGTGCAGGAGATACGCAGTATTTT.

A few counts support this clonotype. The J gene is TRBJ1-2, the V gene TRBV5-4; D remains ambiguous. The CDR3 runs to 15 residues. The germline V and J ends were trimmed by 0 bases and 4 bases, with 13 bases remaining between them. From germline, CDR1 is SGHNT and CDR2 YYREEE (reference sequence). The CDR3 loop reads CASSLVPPPVYGYTF. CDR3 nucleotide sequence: TGTGCCAGCAGCTTGGTACCTCCCCCGGTCTATGGCTACACCTTC.

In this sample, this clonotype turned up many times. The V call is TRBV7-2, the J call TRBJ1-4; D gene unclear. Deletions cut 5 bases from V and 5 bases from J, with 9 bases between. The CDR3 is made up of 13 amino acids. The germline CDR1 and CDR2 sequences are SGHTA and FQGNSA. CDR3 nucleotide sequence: TGTGCCAGCAGCCAGGACGGAAATGAAAAACTGTTTTTT. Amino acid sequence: CASSQDGNEKLFF.

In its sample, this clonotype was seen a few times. The CDR3 is CASSLTGAQPYNEQFF. CDR3 nucleotides: TGTGCCAGCAGCCTTACAGGCGCCCAACCATACAATGAGCAGTTCTTC. The V call is TRBV7-6, the J call TRBJ2-1; D perhaps matches TRBD1 (5 bases). Between the trimmed V and J ends, which lost 5 bases and 4 bases, there was a span of 18 bases. The CDR3 covers 16 residues. The germline V gene has CDR1 SGHVS and CDR2 FNYEAQ.

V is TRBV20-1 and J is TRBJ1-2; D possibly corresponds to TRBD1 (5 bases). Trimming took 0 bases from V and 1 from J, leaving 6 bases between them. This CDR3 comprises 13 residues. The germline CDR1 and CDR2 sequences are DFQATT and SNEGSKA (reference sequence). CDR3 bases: TGCAGTGCTAGAGACGGACATAACTATGGCTACACCTTC. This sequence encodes CSARDGHNYGYTF.

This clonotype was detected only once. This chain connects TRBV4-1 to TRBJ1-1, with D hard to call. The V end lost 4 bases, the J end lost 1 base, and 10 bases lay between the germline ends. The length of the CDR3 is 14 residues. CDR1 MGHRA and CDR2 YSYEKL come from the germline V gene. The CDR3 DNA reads TGCGCCAGCAGCCTCAAAGAGGAGAACACTGAAGCTTTCTTT. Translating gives CASSLKEENTEAFF.

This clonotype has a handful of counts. Here the CDR3 DNA reads TGTGCCAGCAGTGAATTATTCGGGGAGGCAGATACGCAGTATTTT. Its translation: CASSELFGEADTQYF. The chain couples TRBV2 to TRBJ2-3; weak D call: TRBD2 (6 bases). Germline V gene lookup returns CDR1 SNHLY and CDR2 FYNNEI. CDR3 length: 15 residues. V lost 2 bases to trimming and J lost 4 bases, with 13 bases between them.

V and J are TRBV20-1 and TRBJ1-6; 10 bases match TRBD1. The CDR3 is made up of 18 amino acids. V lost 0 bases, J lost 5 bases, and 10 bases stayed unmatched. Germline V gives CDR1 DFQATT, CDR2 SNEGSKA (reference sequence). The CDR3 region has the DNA TGCAGTGCTAGAGACCGGGACAGGGGTTCTCGGGATAATTCACCCCTCCACTTT. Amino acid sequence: CSARDRDRGSRDNSPLHF.

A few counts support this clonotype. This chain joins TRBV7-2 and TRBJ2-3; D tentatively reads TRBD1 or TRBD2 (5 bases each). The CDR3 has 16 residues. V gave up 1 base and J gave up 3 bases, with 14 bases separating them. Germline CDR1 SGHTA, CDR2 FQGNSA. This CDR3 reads CASSLVGPGPTDTQYF. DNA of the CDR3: TGTGCCAGCAGCTTAGTAGGGCCGGGGCCTACAGATACGCAGTATTTT.

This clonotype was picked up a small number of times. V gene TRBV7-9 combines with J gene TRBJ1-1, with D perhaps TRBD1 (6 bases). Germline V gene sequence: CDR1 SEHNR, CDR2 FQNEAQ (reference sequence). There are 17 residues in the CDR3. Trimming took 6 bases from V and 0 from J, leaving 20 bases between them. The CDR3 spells CASRIGSGTFLNTEAFF. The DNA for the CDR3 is TGTGCCAGCAGGATAGGCTCTGGGACATTCTTGAACACTGAAGCTTTCTTT. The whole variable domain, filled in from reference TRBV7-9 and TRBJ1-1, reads DTGVSQNPRHKITKRGQNVTFRCDPISEHNRLYWYRQTLGQGPEFLTYFQNEAQLEKSRLLSDRFSAERPKGSFSTLEIQRTEQGDSAMYLCASRIGSGTFLNTEAFFGQGTRLTVV.

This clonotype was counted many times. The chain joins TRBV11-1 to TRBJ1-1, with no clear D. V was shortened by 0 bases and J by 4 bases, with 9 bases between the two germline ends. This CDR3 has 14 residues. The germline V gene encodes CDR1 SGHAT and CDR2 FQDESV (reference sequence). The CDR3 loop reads CASSLAQEGTEAFF. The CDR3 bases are TGTGCCAGCAGCTTAGCGCAGGAAGGCACTGAAGCTTTCTTT.

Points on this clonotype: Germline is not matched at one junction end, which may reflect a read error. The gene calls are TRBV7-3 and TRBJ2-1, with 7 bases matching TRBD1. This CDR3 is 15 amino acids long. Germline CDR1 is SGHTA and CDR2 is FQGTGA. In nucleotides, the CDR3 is TGTGCCAGCAGCATGACAGGGAGCCTATACAATGAGCAGTCCTTC. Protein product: CASSMTGSLYNEQSF. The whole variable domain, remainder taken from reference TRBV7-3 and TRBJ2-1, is GAGVSQTPSNKVTEKGKYVELRCDPISGHTALYWYRQSLGQGPEFLIYFQGTGAADDSGLPNDRFFAVRPEGSVSTLKIQRTERGDSAVYLCASSMTGSLYNEQSFGPGTRLTVL.

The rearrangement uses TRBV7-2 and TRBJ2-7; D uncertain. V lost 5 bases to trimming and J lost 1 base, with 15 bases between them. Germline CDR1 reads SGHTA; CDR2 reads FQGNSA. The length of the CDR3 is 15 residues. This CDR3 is CASSNLNMGSYEQYF. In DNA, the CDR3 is TGTGCCAGCAGCAATTTGAATATGGGGTCCTACGAGCAGTACTTC. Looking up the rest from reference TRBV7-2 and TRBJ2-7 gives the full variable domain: GAGVSQSPSNKVTEKGKDVELRCDPISGHTALYWYRQSLGQGLEFLIYFQGNSAPDKSGLPSDRFSAERTGGSVSTLTIQRTQQEDSAVYLCASSNLNMGSYEQYFGPGTRLTVT.

The CDR3 reads CASSESGLDRAKNIQYF. The CDR3 nucleotides read TGTGCCAGCAGCGAATCAGGGCTAGATCGAGCCAAAAACATTCAGTACTTC. This sequence joins TRBV11-1 and TRBJ2-4; D is possibly TRBD1 (5 bases). CDR1 and CDR2 from the germline V gene are SGHAT and FQDESV (reference sequence). The V end was cut by 5 bases, the J end by 0 bases, with 17 bases between. This CDR3 comprises 17 residues.

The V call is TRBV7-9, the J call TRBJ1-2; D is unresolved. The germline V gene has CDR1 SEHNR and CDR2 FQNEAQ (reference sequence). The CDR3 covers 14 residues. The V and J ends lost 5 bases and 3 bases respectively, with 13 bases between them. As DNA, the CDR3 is TGTGCCAGCAGCCCGGAGGGAACGGACTATGGCTACACCTTC. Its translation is CASSPEGTDYGYTF.

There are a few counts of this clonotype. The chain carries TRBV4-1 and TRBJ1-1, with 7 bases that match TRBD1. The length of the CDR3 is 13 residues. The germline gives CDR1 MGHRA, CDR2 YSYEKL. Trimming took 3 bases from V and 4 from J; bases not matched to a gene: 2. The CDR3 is CASSHAGGTEAFF. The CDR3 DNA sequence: TGCGCCAGCAGCCACGCAGGGGGCACTGAAGCTTTCTTT.

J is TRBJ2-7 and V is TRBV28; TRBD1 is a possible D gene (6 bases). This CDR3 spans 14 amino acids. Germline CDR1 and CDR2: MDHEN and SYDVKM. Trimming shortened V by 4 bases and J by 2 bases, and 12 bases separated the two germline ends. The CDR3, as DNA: TGTGCCAGCAGTTCGACAGGAGAGACCTACGAGCAGTACTTC. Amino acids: CASSSTGETYEQYF.

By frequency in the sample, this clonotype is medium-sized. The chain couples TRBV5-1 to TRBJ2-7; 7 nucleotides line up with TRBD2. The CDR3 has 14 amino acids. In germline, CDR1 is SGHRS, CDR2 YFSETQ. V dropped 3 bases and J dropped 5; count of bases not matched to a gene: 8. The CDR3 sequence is CASSSTTSVHEQYF. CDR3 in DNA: TGCGCCAGCAGCTCAACAACTAGCGTCCACGAGCAGTACTTC.

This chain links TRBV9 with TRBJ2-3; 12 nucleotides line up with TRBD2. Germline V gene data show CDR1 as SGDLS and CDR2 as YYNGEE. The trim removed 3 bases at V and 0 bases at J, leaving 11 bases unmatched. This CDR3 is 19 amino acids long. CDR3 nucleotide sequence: TGTGCCAGCAGCGATGAGCCTAGCGGGGGGGTTAAAAGCACAGATACGCAGTATTTT. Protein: CASSDEPSGGVKSTDTQYF.

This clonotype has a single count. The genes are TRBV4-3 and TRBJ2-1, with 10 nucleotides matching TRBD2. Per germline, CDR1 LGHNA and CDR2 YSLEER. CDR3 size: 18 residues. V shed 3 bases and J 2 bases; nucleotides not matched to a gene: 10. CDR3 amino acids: CASSHDTPLAGAYNEQFF. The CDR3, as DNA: TGCGCCAGCAGCCATGATACTCCCCTAGCGGGGGCCTACAATGAGCAGTTCTTC.

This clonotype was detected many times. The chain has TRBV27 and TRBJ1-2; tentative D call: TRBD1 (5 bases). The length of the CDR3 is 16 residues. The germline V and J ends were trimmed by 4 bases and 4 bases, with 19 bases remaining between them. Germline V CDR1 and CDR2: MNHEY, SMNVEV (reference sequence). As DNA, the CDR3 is TGTGCCAGCAGTTCTACGAGCCAGGGTTGGATCTATGGCTACACCTTC. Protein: CASSSTSQGWIYGYTF.

CDR3 in amino acids: CASSNTDPGGAVYEQYF. CDR3 nucleotides: TGTGCCAGCAGCAATACCGACCCCGGGGGGGCCGTATACGAGCAGTACTTC. The gene calls are TRBV7-9 and TRBJ2-7, with TRBD2 matching 8 bases. V lost 5 bases and J lost 4; bases outside the gene matches: 16. The CDR3 consists of 17 residues. Germline V lookup: CDR1 SEHNR, CDR2 FQNEAQ (reference sequence).

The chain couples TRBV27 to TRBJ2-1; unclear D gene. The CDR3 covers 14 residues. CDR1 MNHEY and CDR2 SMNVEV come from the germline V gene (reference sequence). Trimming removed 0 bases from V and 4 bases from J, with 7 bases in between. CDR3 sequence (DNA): TGTGCCAGCAGTTTATCGAGAGAATACAATGAGCAGTTCTTC. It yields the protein CASSLSREYNEQFF.

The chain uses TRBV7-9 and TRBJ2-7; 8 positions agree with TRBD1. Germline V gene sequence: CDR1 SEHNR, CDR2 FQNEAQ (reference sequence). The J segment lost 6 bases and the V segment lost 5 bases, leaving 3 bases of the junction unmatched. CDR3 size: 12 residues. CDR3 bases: TGTGCCAGCAGCCAGGGGGCTGGCGAGCAGTACTTC. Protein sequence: CASSQGAGEQYF.

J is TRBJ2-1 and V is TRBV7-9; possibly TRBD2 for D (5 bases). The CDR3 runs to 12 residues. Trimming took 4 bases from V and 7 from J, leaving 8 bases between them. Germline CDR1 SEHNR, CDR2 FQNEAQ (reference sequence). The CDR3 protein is CASSSTMNEQFF. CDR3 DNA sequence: TGTGCCAGCAGCTCGACTATGAATGAGCAGTTCTTC.

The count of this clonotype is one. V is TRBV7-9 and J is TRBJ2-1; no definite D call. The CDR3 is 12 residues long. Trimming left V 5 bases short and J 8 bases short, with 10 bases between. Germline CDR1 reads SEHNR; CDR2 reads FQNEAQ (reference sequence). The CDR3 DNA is TGTGCCAGCAGCCAAGAGTACGATGAGCAGTTCTTC. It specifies CASSQEYDEQFF.

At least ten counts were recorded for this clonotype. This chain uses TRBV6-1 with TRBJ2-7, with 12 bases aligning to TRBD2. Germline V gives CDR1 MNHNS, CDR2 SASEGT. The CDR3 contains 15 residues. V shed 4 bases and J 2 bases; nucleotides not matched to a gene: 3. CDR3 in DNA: TGTGCCAGCAGTGCGACTAGCGGGGGCACCTACGAGCAGTACTTC. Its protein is CASSATSGGTYEQYF.

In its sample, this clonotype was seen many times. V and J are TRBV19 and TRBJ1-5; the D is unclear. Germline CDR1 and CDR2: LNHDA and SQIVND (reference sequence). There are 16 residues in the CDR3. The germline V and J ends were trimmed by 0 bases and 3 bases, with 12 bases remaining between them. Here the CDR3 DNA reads TGTGCCAGTAGTATAGATTGGACGGGTTTCAATCAGCCCCAGCATTTT. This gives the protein CASSIDWTGFNQPQHF.

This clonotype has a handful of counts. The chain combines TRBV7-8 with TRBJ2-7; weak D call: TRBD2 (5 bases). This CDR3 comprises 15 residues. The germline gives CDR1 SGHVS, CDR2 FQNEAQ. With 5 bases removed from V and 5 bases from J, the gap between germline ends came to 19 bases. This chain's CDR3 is CASSPPIQAGDEQYF. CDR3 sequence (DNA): TGTGCCAGCAGCCCCCCGATCCAAGCCGGGGACGAGCAGTACTTC.

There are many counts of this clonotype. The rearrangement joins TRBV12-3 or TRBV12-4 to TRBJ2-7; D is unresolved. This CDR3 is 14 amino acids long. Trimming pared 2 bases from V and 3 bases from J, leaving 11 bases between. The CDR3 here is CASSLSDRFYEQYF. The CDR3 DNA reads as TGTGCCAGCAGTTTAAGCGATCGCTTCTACGAGCAGTACTTC.